This TCR beta chain was found in a study of blood T cells in healthy people across ages. The table lists this clonotype with a few counts. This CDR3 comprises 11 residues. V shed 7 bases and J shed 2 bases, with 7 bases lying between them. In germline, CDR1 is DFQATT, CDR2 SNEGSKA (reference sequence). A sample-barcoded 5' primer and a J-beta primer mix were used in a second PCR of roughly 7 to 12 cycles. One entry per CDR3 protein, called by TCRdb with MiXCR from the 5' RACE reads. The sample consists of approximately 800,000 distinct CDR3 sequences, around 25% of them appearing once. This sample also belongs to another study, concerning T cells of mothers and their children. That work contributes: The TCR beta CDR3 read count exceeded 9.5 million for each mother and was a few million for each child. Versus unrelated pairs, overlap was slightly higher in related mother-child pairs, without reaching significance.

The chain employs TRBV20-1 and TRBJ2-3; tentatively, D is TRBD2 (6 bases). This receptor was obtained from a boy aged 5-17 years in good health. The sample comprised blood. The CDR3 loop is CSGEVTDTQYF. CDR3 bases: TGCAGTGGGGAGGTCACAGATACGCAGTATTTT.